Shown below are 25 T cell receptor beta chains from a single sample sequenced in a study of early stage breast cancer tumors. Profiled with immunoSEQ multiplex PCR; TCRdb holds only in-frame clones, not every one. Found here are about 69,000 clones, approximately 80% of them singletons; the top ten hold around 5%. Source material: blood. Source of these receptors: a person between 35 and 49 years old with breast cancer.

The V gene is TRBV28, the J gene TRBJ2-5, with D unclear. The CDR3 extends over 11 amino acids. V was cut by 11 bases and J by 5 bases, with 12 bases left in between. CDR1 and CDR2 (germline): MDHEN, SYDVKM. The CDR3 sequence: CAHNGGETQYF. The CDR3 coding sequence is TGTGCCCACAACGGTGGGGAGACCCAGTACTTC.

V usage is TRBV9 and J usage is TRBJ2-3, with 10 positions matching TRBD2. Germline V gene sequence: CDR1 SGDLS, CDR2 YYNGEE. Unmatched junction bases numbered 8, after V lost 4 bases and J lost 3 bases. The CDR3 covers 16 residues. As DNA, the CDR3 is TGTGCCAGCAGCAACGGGACTAGCGACTTTACAGATACGCAGTATTTT. Translation: CASSNGTSDFTDTQYF.

The rearrangement joins TRBV15 to TRBJ1-4; 8 bases line up with TRBD1. V trimming: 1 base; J trimming: 6 bases; junction bases outside the gene matches: 4. CDR3 length equals 15 residues. From germline, CDR1 is LNHNV and CDR2 YYDKDF (reference sequence). The CDR3, as DNA: TGTGCCACCAGCAGAGTACAGGGGGTCGATGAAAAACTGTTTTTT. Its translation: CATSRVQGVDEKLFF.

V is TRBV27 and J is TRBJ1-1; no clear D. The CDR3 sequence is 14 residues long. The germline V and J ends were trimmed by 5 bases and 4 bases, with 14 bases remaining between them. The V gene's germline CDR1 is MNHEY and CDR2 SMNVEV (reference sequence). CDR3 region: CASSLRQGFTEAFF. The CDR3 nucleotides are TGTGCCAGCAGTCTACGACAAGGGTTCACTGAAGCTTTCTTT.

V and J are TRBV4-1 and TRBJ2-5; the D is unclear. The CDR3 is 15 residues long. Trimming removed 0 bases at V and 1 base at J, with 9 bases between. Germline loops: CDR1 MGHRA, CDR2 YSYEKL. The CDR3 protein is CASSQDHLFQETQYF. In DNA form, the CDR3 reads TGCGCCAGCAGCCAAGATCACCTGTTCCAAGAGACCCAGTACTTC.

The gene calls are TRBV19 and TRBJ2-5; 8 bases fit TRBD2. V lost 5 bases and J lost 1; bases outside the gene matches: 6. CDR1 and CDR2 (germline): LNHDA, SQIVND (reference sequence). This CDR3 contains 15 residues. Here the CDR3 DNA reads TGTGCCAGTAGTCCACGGACTAGCCGCCAAGAGACCCAGTACTTC. Protein sequence: CASSPRTSRQETQYF.

Only a few counts were recorded for this clone. The chain carries TRBV14 and TRBJ1-1; no clear D gene. Per germline, CDR1 SGHDN and CDR2 FVKESK. The CDR3 runs to 16 residues. Trimming shortened V by 0 bases and J by 1 base, and 12 bases separated the two germline ends. The CDR3 loop reads CASSQDISWGNTEAFF. The CDR3 DNA reads as TGTGCCAGCAGCCAAGATATTAGTTGGGGGAACACTGAAGCTTTCTTT.

The chain is built from TRBV6-5 and TRBJ2-7; D is tentatively TRBD1 or TRBD2 (5 bases each). Germline CDR1 and CDR2: MNHEY and SVGAGI. V was cut by 6 bases and J by 7 bases, with 19 bases left in between. This CDR3 has 14 amino acids. CDR3 sequence reads: CASRPGTGLKEQYF. For the CDR3, the DNA is TGTGCCAGCAGACCCGGGACGGGTCTTAAAGAGCAGTACTTC.

The chain joins TRBV11-2 to TRBJ2-7; 10 positions agree with TRBD2. The V and J ends lost 4 bases and 5 bases, in that order; junction bases with no gene match: 8. The germline gives CDR1 SGHAT, CDR2 FQNNGV. This CDR3 has 15 residues. The CDR3 DNA reads TGTGCCAGCAGCTCCGCCGGGACTAGCGTCGACGAGCAGTACTTC. Translating it yields CASSSAGTSVDEQYF.

The CDR3 DNA reads TGTGCCACCAGCATGGGGCAGTCGGATCAGCCCCAGCATTTT. Encoded protein: CATSMGQSDQPQHF. The chain combines TRBV15 with TRBJ1-5; the D gene is possibly TRBD1 (5 bases). CDR1 is LNHNV and CDR2 is YYDKDF in the germline V gene (reference sequence). The CDR3 is 14 residues long. The V end was cut by 4 bases, the J end by 5 bases, with 12 bases between.

The sample holds a few counts of this clone. The chain couples TRBV15 to TRBJ2-1; TRBD1 or TRBD2 may be the D gene (5 bases each). Germline lookup yields CDR1 LNHNV and CDR2 YYDKDF (reference sequence). The V and J ends lost 3 bases and 8 bases respectively, with 23 bases between them. The CDR3 has 17 amino acids. CDR3 amino acids: CATSRGEGWRPFDEQFF. In DNA form, the CDR3 reads TGTGCCACCAGCAGGGGGGAAGGGTGGAGGCCTTTCGATGAGCAGTTCTTC.

The V and J genes are TRBV6-6 and TRBJ2-2, with unresolved D. Germline V gives CDR1 MNHNY, CDR2 SVGAGI (reference sequence). The CDR3 extends over 16 amino acids. The V end lost 2 bases, the J end lost 4 bases, and 14 bases lay between the germline ends. Here the CDR3 DNA reads TGTGCCAGCAGTTACCAGCTGGGTGGGCTCACCGGGGAGCTGTTTTTT. Its translation is CASSYQLGGLTGELFF.

A few counts support this clone. V and J are TRBV28 and TRBJ2-7, with D tentatively TRBD1 (6 bases). The V gene's germline CDR1 is MDHEN and CDR2 SYDVKM. The V and J ends lost 3 bases and 1 base respectively, with 13 bases between them. The CDR3 runs 15 residues. CDR3 DNA sequence: TGTGCCAGCAGTTTCCAGCAGGGGCTGTCCTACGAGCAGTACTTC. Residues: CASSFQQGLSYEQYF. Looking up the rest from reference TRBV28 and TRBJ2-7 gives the full variable domain: DVKVTQSSRYLVKRTGEKVFLECVQDMDHENMFWYRQDPGLGLRLIYFSYDVKMKEKGDIPEGYSVSREKKERFSLILESASTNQTSMYLCASSFQQGLSYEQYFGPGTRLTVT.

This clone was counted once. The V gene is TRBV2, the J gene TRBJ2-3, with D hard to call. V lost 1 base and J 11 bases, leaving 4 bases between the germline ends. The germline gives CDR1 SNHLY, CDR2 FYNNEI. This CDR3 spans 10 amino acids. CDR3 in DNA: TGTGCCAGCAGTGAAGGGGGGCAGTATTTT. Protein sequence: CASSEGGQYF.

The chain combines TRBV27 with TRBJ2-3, with D hard to call. V lost 3 bases to trimming and J lost 11 bases, with 9 bases between them. The CDR3 is 11 residues long. Germline V CDR1 and CDR2: MNHEY, SMNVEV (reference sequence). The CDR3 loop reads CASSFAQKQYF. The CDR3 DNA follows: TGTGCCAGCAGTTTTGCCCAAAAGCAGTATTTT.

The CDR3 sequence: CASSFRTGEAFF. DNA of the CDR3: TGTGCCAGCAGTTTCCGGACAGGTGAAGCTTTCTTT. The chain uses TRBV6-5 and TRBJ1-1, with 7 bases lining up with TRBD1. V lost 4 bases to trimming and J lost 7 bases; unmatched junction nucleotides: 3. The length of the CDR3 is 12 residues. The germline gives CDR1 MNHEY, CDR2 SVGAGI.

This rearrangement joins TRBV6-5 to TRBJ1-1, with a weak D call TRBD1 (5 bases). The germline V gene has CDR1 MNHEY and CDR2 SVGAGI. Trimming left V 2 bases short and J 4 bases short, with 8 bases between. The CDR3 runs to 13 residues. The CDR3: CASSYGGSTEAFF. In DNA, the CDR3 is TGTGCCAGCAGTTACGGGGGATCCACTGAAGCTTTCTTT.

The chain links TRBV15 to TRBJ1-1, with 9 nucleotides matching TRBD1. The germline V gene has CDR1 LNHNV and CDR2 YYDKDF (reference sequence). This CDR3 is built from 15 residues. J lost 5 bases, V lost 1 base, and 5 bases had no gene match. The CDR3 DNA sequence: TGTGCCACCAGCAGAGGGGGGACAGGGCAAACTGAAGCTTTCTTT. This gives the protein CATSRGGTGQTEAFF.

This CDR3 reads CASSPPGRNEQFF. CDR3 DNA sequence: TGTGCCAGCAGCCCTCCAGGGAGGAATGAGCAGTTCTTC. The chain is built from TRBV13 and TRBJ2-1, with a possible D match to TRBD2 (6 bases). Germline V gives CDR1 PRHDT, CDR2 FYEKMQ (reference sequence). V was trimmed by 5 bases and J by 7 bases, leaving 12 bases between them. This CDR3 is 13 amino acids long.

This chain uses TRBV2 with TRBJ1-2; no firm D call. The CDR3 covers 13 residues. Germline V CDR1 and CDR2: SNHLY, FYNNEI. The germline V and J ends were trimmed by 2 bases and 4 bases, with 8 bases remaining between them. The CDR3 is CASSEMVGYGYTF. CDR3 in DNA: TGTGCCAGCAGTGAAATGGTTGGCTATGGCTACACCTTC.

The chain employs TRBV9 and TRBJ1-3; possible D gene TRBD1, 5 bases. Trimming cost V 4 bases and J 2 bases, with 10 bases left between them. CDR3 length: 14 residues. In germline, CDR1 is SGDLS, CDR2 YYNGEE. The CDR3 DNA follows: TGTGCCAGCAGCCCCTCGGGGCCTGGAAACACCATATATTTT. Protein product: CASSPSGPGNTIYF. Drawing the rest from reference TRBV9 and TRBJ1-3, the complete variable domain is DSGVTQTPKHLITATGQRVTLRCSPRSGDLSVYWYQQSLDQGLQFLIQYYNGEERAKGNILERFSAQQFPDLHSELNLSSLELGDSALYFCASSPSGPGNTIYFGEGSWLTVV.

The chain joins TRBV6-1 to TRBJ1-4, with a possible D match to TRBD1 (5 bases). Trimming stripped 8 bases from V and 2 bases from J, with 12 bases between. CDR3 length: 14 amino acids. The germline V gene encodes CDR1 MNHNS and CDR2 SASEGT. As DNA, the CDR3 is TGTGCCAGCGACCTCCAGGGCACTAATGAAAAACTGTTTTTT. This codes for CASDLQGTNEKLFF.

This clone was counted a few times. The chain recombines TRBV7-6 with TRBJ1-2, with D possibly being TRBD1 (5 bases). V lost 5 bases to trimming and J lost 1 base, with 11 bases between them. In germline, CDR1 is SGHVS, CDR2 FNYEAQ. This CDR3 has 14 amino acids. The CDR3 protein is CASSPDSDNYGYTF. The DNA for the CDR3 is TGTGCCAGCAGCCCCGACAGTGATAACTATGGCTACACCTTC.

The chain combines TRBV7-8 with TRBJ2-1, with 10 bases identical to TRBD2. Germline values: CDR1 SGHVS, CDR2 FQNEAQ. The CDR3 runs to 15 residues. Trimming cost V 4 bases and J 7 bases; bases outside gene matches: 7. CDR3 residues: CASSSSSGSWNEQFF. CDR3 sequence (DNA): TGTGCCAGCAGCTCCTCTAGCGGGAGTTGGAATGAGCAGTTCTTC.

This sequence joins TRBV23-1 and TRBJ1-1, with TRBD1 matching over 10 bases. TRBV23-1 is assigned to the ORF class and has an uncertain function. The CDR3 has 15 residues. J was trimmed by 4 bases and V by 4 bases; bases with no gene match: 6. The CDR3 coding sequence is TGCGCCAGCAGTCTCCGGACAGGGGGAGGCACTGAAGCTTTCTTT. It specifies CASSLRTGGGTEAFF.